The source of this T cell receptor beta chain is a study of blood T cells in healthy people across ages. Comments on this clonotype: The antigen remains unidentified.

Alongside a J-beta primer mix, a sample-barcoded 5' primer served in a second PCR lasting about 7 to 12 cycles. TCRdb re-derived calls from the 5' RACE reads in MiXCR, one entry per CDR3 protein. The sample yields approximately 900,000 distinct CDR3 sequences, approximately 49% seen once. There are 14 residues in the CDR3. Trimming pared 4 bases from V and 6 bases from J, leaving 15 bases between. Germline values: CDR1 SEHNR, CDR2 FQNEAQ (reference sequence). Study conclusions and caveats: Diversity was higher, and naive CD4+ cells more numerous, in long-lived donors than in aged donors. Age brought a roughly linear fall in TCR beta diversity measured per million T cells.

Sequencing was carried out using blood. The TCR comes from a man aged 30-40 years in good health. The J gene is TRBJ1-1, the V gene TRBV7-9; D might be TRBD1 (6 bases). CDR3 protein: CASSYIEGVAEAFF. DNA of the CDR3: TGTGCCAGCAGCTATATAGAGGGGGTGGCTGAAGCTTTCTTT.